This TCR beta chain was recovered during a study of T-cell reconstitution after alpha-beta-depleted transplantation in children. Preparing the TCRbeta library involved the use of unique molecular identifiers. MiXCR, applied by TCRdb to the PCR reads, yields one record per CDR3 protein. This repertoire shows approximately 91,000 distinct CDR3 sequences, roughly 8.8% found once; its top ten account for 6.9%. This clonotype originated in a human donor who donated a stem cell graft to a child with congenital amegakaryocytic thrombocytopenia. Sample: PBMCs from the stem cell graft donor, taken from the stem cell graft.

CDR3 DNA: TGTGCCATCGGCCCTCGCCCCGGGACACGATCCTACAATGAGCAGTTCTTC. This sequence encodes CAIGPRPGTRSYNEQFF. The V and J genes are TRBV10-3 and TRBJ2-1, with a tentative D call TRBD1 (6 bases). V was cut by 8 bases and J by 1 base, with 21 bases left in between. Germline CDR1 ENHRY, CDR2 SYGVKD. The CDR3 loop spans 17 amino acids.